This T cell receptor (beta chain) originates from a study of blood T cell repertoires in COVID-19. As for the study in general: Specimens from acute and convalescent COVID-19 originated in the United States, Italy and Spain. Nucleic acid was either cDNA or gDNA, and it came from T cells, B-cell-depleted T cells, or PBMCs.

The CDR3 consists of 15 residues. Trimming pared 1 base from V and 3 bases from J, leaving 12 bases between. CDR1 and CDR2 from the germline V gene are SEHNR and FQNEAQ (reference sequence). Methods used by the authors: It was from reference gene primer amplification that nucleated cell counts were estimated. Only in-frame clones appear in the TCRdb table, and some are missing; sequencing was by immunoSEQ multiplex PCR. Clone size and the V and J calls come from that table; the DNA yielded D and trimming. The data contain about 74,000 clones, just under 85% of them seen just once; the ten biggest clones take up 36%. This clone was detected only once.

The sequenced sample was peripheral blood. The rearrangement uses TRBV7-9 and TRBJ1-1; D call uncertain. The sequence came from a man aged 65 to 79 with acute or convalescent COVID-19. CDR3 region: CASSLGGLWDTEAFF. The CDR3 nucleotides are TGTGCCAGCAGCTTAGGAGGGCTGTGGGACACTGAAGCTTTCTTT.